This T cell receptor (beta chain) came from a study of OX40 agonist ivuxolimab in advanced cancers. Patients with a history of autoimmune disease or on systemic immunosuppression were excluded. Blood sampling took place at baseline, cycle 4 day 1, and cycle 7 day 1. Using immunoSEQ multiplex PCR, the repertoire was profiled, and TCRdb retains in-frame clones only, with some absent. Among roughly 70,000 clones listed, about 91% were seen once. This CDR3 is 19 amino acids long. V was clipped by 0 bases and J by 4 bases, with 19 bases between them. In germline, CDR1 is LNHDA, CDR2 SQIVND (reference sequence). This clone turned up a few times.

The receptor's source is an adult with an advanced solid tumor such as melanoma, head and neck, liver or kidney cancer. The starting material was CD4+ or CD8+ T cells sorted from blood, obtained in a trial of the OX40 agonist ivuxolimab. This chain connects TRBV19 to TRBJ2-6, with D perhaps matching TRBD1 (6 bases). CDR3: CASSIERKVGQEGANVLTF. In nucleotides, the CDR3 is TGTGCCAGTAGTATAGAGAGGAAGGTGGGACAAGAGGGGGCCAACGTCCTGACTTTC.